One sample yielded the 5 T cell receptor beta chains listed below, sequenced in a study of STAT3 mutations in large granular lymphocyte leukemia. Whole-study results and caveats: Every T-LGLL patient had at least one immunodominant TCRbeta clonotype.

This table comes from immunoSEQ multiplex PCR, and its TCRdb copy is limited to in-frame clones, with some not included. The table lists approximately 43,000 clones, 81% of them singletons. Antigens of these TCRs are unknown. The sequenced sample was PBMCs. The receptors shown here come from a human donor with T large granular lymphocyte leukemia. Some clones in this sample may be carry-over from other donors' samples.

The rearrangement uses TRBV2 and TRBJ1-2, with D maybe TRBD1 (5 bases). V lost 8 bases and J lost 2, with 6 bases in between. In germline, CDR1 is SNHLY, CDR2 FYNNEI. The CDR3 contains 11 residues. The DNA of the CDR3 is TGTGCCAGCGGGGACAACTATGGCTACACCTTC. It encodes CASGDNYGYTF.

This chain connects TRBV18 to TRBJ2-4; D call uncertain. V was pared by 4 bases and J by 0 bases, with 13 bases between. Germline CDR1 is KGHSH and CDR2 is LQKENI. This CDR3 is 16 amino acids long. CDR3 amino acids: CASSQGPEIAKNIQYF. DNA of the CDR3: TGTGCCAGCTCACAAGGGCCAGAAATAGCCAAAAACATTCAGTACTTC.

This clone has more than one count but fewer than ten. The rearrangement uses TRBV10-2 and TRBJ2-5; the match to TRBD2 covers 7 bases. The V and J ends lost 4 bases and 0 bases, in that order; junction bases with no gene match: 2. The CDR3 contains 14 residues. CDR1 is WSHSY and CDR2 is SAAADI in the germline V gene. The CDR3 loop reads CASSVLADQETQYF. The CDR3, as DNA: TGCGCCAGCAGTGTTCTAGCGGACCAAGAGACCCAGTACTTC.

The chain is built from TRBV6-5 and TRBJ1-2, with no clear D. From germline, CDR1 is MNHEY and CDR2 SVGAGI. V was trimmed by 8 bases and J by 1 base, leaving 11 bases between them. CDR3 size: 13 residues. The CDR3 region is CASRTDLNYGYTF. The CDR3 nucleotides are TGTGCCAGCCGGACGGACCTTAACTATGGCTACACCTTC.

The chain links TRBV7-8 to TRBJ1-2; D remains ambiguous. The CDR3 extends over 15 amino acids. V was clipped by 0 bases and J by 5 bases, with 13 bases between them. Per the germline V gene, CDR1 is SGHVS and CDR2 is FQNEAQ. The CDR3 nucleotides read TGTGCCAGCAGCTTAGCGGATGACCTTGGATATGGCTACACCTTC. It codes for CASSLADDLGYGYTF.